Below are 30 T cell receptor beta chains sequenced from a single sample in a study of blood T cell repertoires in COVID-19. Sequenced by immunoSEQ multiplex PCR; TCRdb stores in-frame clones only, minus some. The sample lists 300,000 to 450,000 clones; 87% were seen once. Sequencing used PBMCs or T cells enriched from blood (not recorded which). Every receptor here comes from a man in his forties in a cohort exposed to, infected with or recovered from COVID-19 (not recorded which).

The chain links TRBV6-5 to TRBJ2-3, with D perhaps TRBD1 (6 bases). This CDR3 is built from 14 residues. Trimming stripped 7 bases from V and 0 bases from J, with 11 bases between. CDR1 and CDR2 (germline): MNHEY, SVGAGI. This CDR3 reads CASIRGLSTDTQYF. The CDR3 DNA reads as TGTGCCAGCATCAGGGGTCTTAGCACAGATACGCAGTATTTT.

This chain links TRBV27 with TRBJ2-1, with TRBD2 as a possible D gene (7 bases). This CDR3 has 16 amino acids. Trimming took 6 bases from V and 0 from J, leaving 15 bases between them. Germline-derived CDR1 and CDR2 are MNHEY and SMNVEV (reference sequence). The CDR3 spells CASSRGLLDSYNEQFF. CDR3 DNA: TGTGCCAGCAGCAGGGGACTACTTGACTCCTACAATGAGCAGTTCTTC.

The chain recombines TRBV5-1 with TRBJ1-2; D gene uncertain. The CDR3 totals 15 residues. Trimming left V 4 bases short and J 0 bases short, with 13 bases between. Germline V CDR1 and CDR2: SGHRS, YFSETQ. CDR3 sequence (DNA): TGCGCCAGCAGCCCCGAGGGCAGTGCTAACTATGGCTACACCTTC. Protein: CASSPEGSANYGYTF.

This chain uses TRBV30 with TRBJ2-5, with 11 bases lining up with TRBD2. Per the germline V gene, CDR1 is GTSNPN and CDR2 is SVGIG (reference sequence). V gave up 2 bases and J gave up 6 bases; unmatched junction bases: 8. This CDR3 region has 15 residues. This CDR3 reads CAWSFLAGGGKTQYF. The CDR3 DNA reads TGTGCCTGGAGTTTCCTAGCGGGAGGTGGAAAGACCCAGTACTTC. Drawing the rest from reference TRBV30 and TRBJ2-5, the complete variable domain is SQTIHQWPATLVQPVGSPLSLECTVEGTSNPNLYWYRQAAGRGLQLLFYSVGIGQISSEVPQNLSASRPQDRQFILSSKKLLLSDSGFYLCAWSFLAGGGKTQYFGPGTRLLVL.

This chain links TRBV19 with TRBJ1-4; possible D gene TRBD1, 6 bases. V was trimmed by 11 bases and J by 3 bases, leaving 19 bases between them. Germline V gene data show CDR1 as LNHDA and CDR2 as SQIVND (reference sequence). The CDR3 totals 15 residues. CDR3: CAPTGGGSANEKLFF. In DNA form, the CDR3 reads TGTGCCCCCACCGGGGGGGGCTCAGCTAATGAAAAACTGTTTTTT.

This clone showed up just once. The chain recombines TRBV6-2 or TRBV6-3 with TRBJ2-6; 10 nucleotides match TRBD1. This CDR3 spans 17 amino acids. CDR1 and CDR2 (germline): MNHEY, SVGEGT. The junction had 5 bases not matched to a gene; V was cut back by 5 bases and J by 1 base. CDR3 in amino acids: CASSPDRGGSGANVLTF. DNA for the CDR3: TGTGCCAGCAGTCCGGACAGGGGGGGGTCTGGGGCCAACGTCCTGACTTTC.

The chain recombines TRBV25-1 with TRBJ1-6; D remains unclear. V was pared by 1 base and J by 10 bases, with 8 bases between. From germline, CDR1 is MGHDK and CDR2 SYGVNS. The CDR3 is 13 amino acids. CDR3 protein: CASSESAGSPLHF. In DNA, the CDR3 is TGTGCCAGCAGTGAATCTGCCGGGTCACCCCTCCACTTT.

This clone was seen once. The gene calls are TRBV18 and TRBJ1-5; D uncertain. The germline CDR1 and CDR2 sequences are KGHSH and LQKENI. V shed 1 base and J shed 5 bases, with 6 bases lying between them. The CDR3 has 13 amino acids. The CDR3, as DNA: TGTGCCAGCTCACCACGAAGCGATCAGCCCCAGCATTTT. Translation gives CASSPRSDQPQHF.

V gene TRBV19 combines with J gene TRBJ1-1; D is ambiguous. This CDR3 region has 13 residues. In germline, CDR1 is LNHDA, CDR2 SQIVND (reference sequence). V was trimmed by 4 bases and J by 11 bases, leaving 17 bases between them. CDR3 residues: CASSTPGEDPAFF. In nucleotides, the CDR3 is TGTGCCAGTAGTACCCCCGGTGAGGATCCGGCTTTCTTT.

This rearrangement joins TRBV30 to TRBJ2-7; 10 bases are a match to TRBD2. Unmatched junction bases numbered 5, after V lost 2 bases and J lost 1 base. Germline V gives CDR1 GTSNPN, CDR2 SVGIG (reference sequence). The CDR3 runs to 15 residues. This chain's CDR3 is CAWSTRTSGSYEQYF. The CDR3 DNA follows: TGTGCCTGGAGTACACGGACTAGCGGTTCCTACGAGCAGTACTTC.

The CDR3 here is CASRRTTGEGGYTF. The DNA of the CDR3 is TGTGCCAGCAGGAGAACGACAGGGGAAGGAGGCTACACCTTC. This chain connects TRBV6-5 to TRBJ1-2; 8 positions match TRBD1. The CDR3 covers 14 residues. Germline V gives CDR1 MNHEY, CDR2 SVGAGI. Germline trimming cut 6 bases from V and 8 bases from J; bases unmatched to any gene: 11.

V gene TRBV18 combines with J gene TRBJ1-4, with TRBD1 identical over 7 bases. CDR3 length: 18 residues. CDR1 is KGHSH, CDR2 LQKENI, per germline. V lost 6 bases, J lost 0 bases, and 13 bases stayed unmatched. The CDR3 protein is CASSPTRTGPTTNEKLFF. DNA for the CDR3: TGTGCCAGCTCCCCAACTAGGACAGGTCCGACAACTAATGAAAAACTGTTTTTT.

V gene TRBV19 combines with J gene TRBJ2-1; D gene ambiguous. Trimming shortened V by 6 bases and J by 4 bases, and 4 bases separated the two germline ends. The CDR3 is 11 residues long. Germline lookup yields CDR1 LNHDA and CDR2 SQIVND (reference sequence). CDR3 sequence reads: CASRLYNEQFF. The CDR3 DNA follows: TGTGCCAGTAGACTATACAATGAGCAGTTCTTC.

This clone has only one observation. The chain has TRBV2 and TRBJ2-7, with 7 bases lining up with TRBD1. This CDR3 is 15 amino acids long. Germline V lookup: CDR1 SNHLY, CDR2 FYNNEI. Trimming cost V 10 bases and J 0 bases; bases outside gene matches: 12. Here the CDR3 DNA reads TGTGCCACCCCCCTTTCGGGACAGAGCTCCTACGAGCAGTACTTC. It specifies CATPLSGQSSYEQYF. The entire variable domain, with the rest obtained from reference TRBV2 and TRBJ2-7, is as follows: EPEVTQTPSHQVTQMGQEVILRCVPISNHLYFYWYRQILGQKVEFLVSFYNNEISEKSEIFDDQFSVERPDGSNFTLKIRSTKLEDSAMYFCATPLSGQSSYEQYFGPGTRLTVT.

The rearrangement links TRBV3-1 (or the pseudogene TRBV3-2) to TRBJ2-1; D gene ambiguous. The germline V gene encodes CDR1 LGHDT and CDR2 YNNKEL (reference sequence). V was clipped by 4 bases and J by 9 bases, with 16 bases between them. The length of the CDR3 is 14 residues. The CDR3 loop reads CASSLSTESREQFF. In DNA form, the CDR3 reads TGTGCCAGCAGCCTTAGCACCGAGTCTCGTGAGCAGTTCTTC.

The CDR3 coding sequence is TGTGCCAGCAAGGCCGGGGACAACCTAGGGGAGCAGTACTTC. Its translation is CASKAGDNLGEQYF. The chain recombines TRBV5-4 with TRBJ2-7; D perhaps matches TRBD1 (6 bases). Germline V CDR1 and CDR2: SGHNT, YYREEE (reference sequence). The CDR3 totals 14 residues. Deletions cut 6 bases from V and 7 bases from J, with 20 bases between.

V is TRBV5-1 and J is TRBJ2-1; D is ambiguous. This CDR3 comprises 15 residues. The V end lost 1 base, the J end lost 0 bases, and 8 bases lay between the germline ends. Germline loops: CDR1 SGHRS, CDR2 YFSETQ. The CDR3, as DNA: TGCGCCAGCAGCTTGAGTACGAGCTCCTACAATGAGCAGTTCTTC. It encodes CASSLSTSSYNEQFF.

The chain employs TRBV7-9 and TRBJ2-2; no reliable D call. The CDR3 covers 14 residues. V was clipped by 5 bases and J by 4 bases, with 11 bases between them. Germline CDR1 and CDR2: SEHNR and FQNEAQ (reference sequence). Here the CDR3 reads CASSTDPSTGELFF. The CDR3 DNA sequence: TGTGCCAGCAGCACTGATCCGTCCACCGGGGAGCTGTTTTTT.

CDR3 nucleotide sequence: TGCAGCGCCGGACCGGGAGACTATGGCTACACCTTC. As protein: CSAGPGDYGYTF. The V and J genes are TRBV29-1 and TRBJ1-2; D unclear. The CDR3 loop spans 12 amino acids. The germline CDR1 and CDR2 sequences are SQVTM and ANQGSEA. V lost 7 bases and J 3 bases, leaving 12 bases between the germline ends.

The DNA for the CDR3 is TGTGCCAGCAGTTTAGTGACAGAACGGCAGTACTTC. This codes for CASSLVTERQYF. J is TRBJ2-7 and V is TRBV12-3 or TRBV12-4, with D perhaps TRBD1 (5 bases). V shed 1 base and J shed 9 bases, with 10 bases lying between them. The CDR3 is 12 amino acids.

The chain is built from TRBV7-9 and TRBJ1-6, with D tentatively TRBD1 (6 bases). Germline assignment: CDR1 SEHNR and CDR2 FQNEAQ (reference sequence). Trimming removed 3 bases at V and 5 bases at J, with 11 bases between. The CDR3 runs 15 residues. DNA for the CDR3: TGTGCCAGCAGCTTCATGGACAGTAATAATTCACCCCTCCACTTT. Residues: CASSFMDSNNSPLHF. Variable domain in full (rest from reference TRBV7-9 and TRBJ1-6): DTGVSQNPRHKITKRGQNVTFRCDPISEHNRLYWYRQTLGQGPEFLTYFQNEAQLEKSRLLSDRFSAERPKGSFSTLEIQRTEQGDSAMYLCASSFMDSNNSPLHFGNGTRLTVT.

V usage is TRBV7-9 and J usage is TRBJ2-2, with a tentative D call TRBD2 (5 bases). This CDR3 region has 15 residues. Trimming took off 5 bases at V and 2 bases at J, with 12 bases between the two ends. CDR1 SEHNR and CDR2 FQNEAQ come from the germline V gene (reference sequence). The DNA of the CDR3 is TGTGCCAGCAGCCCAGCGGCAGATAACACCGGGGAGCTGTTTTTT. Its translation is CASSPAADNTGELFF.

This clone came up once. This chain joins TRBV6-5 and TRBJ1-1; D is perhaps TRBD1 (6 bases). The CDR3 length is 15 residues. V lost 6 bases and J lost 0, with 14 bases in between. The germline CDR1 and CDR2 sequences are MNHEY and SVGAGI. CDR3 DNA sequence: TGTGCCAGCAGCAGACAAGGACAGCTGAACACTGAAGCTTTCTTT. Its translation is CASSRQGQLNTEAFF.

This clone was detected once. The V call is TRBV12-2, the J call TRBJ2-7; TRBD2, the D gene given by the table, was not confirmed from the DNA. TRBV12-2 is recorded as a pseudogene. The CDR3 extends over 16 amino acids. The CDR3 sequence: CASRFSRTSRSDEQYF. In nucleotides, the CDR3 is TGTGCAAGTCGCTTTAGTCGGACTAGCAGATCCGACGAGCAGTACTTC.

This clone has just a few counts. This sequence joins TRBV6-6 and TRBJ2-1, with a tentative D call TRBD2 (6 bases). The CDR3 runs to 15 residues. Germline V lookup: CDR1 MNHNY, CDR2 SVGAGI (reference sequence). The V gene lost 6 bases and the J gene lost 2 bases, with 14 bases spanning the gap. In nucleotides, the CDR3 is TGTGCCAGCAGCAATTTGCGGGGACCCTACAATGAGCAGTTCTTC. This codes for CASSNLRGPYNEQFF.

This clone was counted a single time. The V call is TRBV5-8, the J call TRBJ2-1, with TRBD1 identical over 7 bases. The V gene's germline CDR1 is SGHTS and CDR2 YDEGEE. The CDR3 is 15 amino acids. V lost 0 bases and J lost 8; bases outside the gene matches: 8. The chain's CDR3 is CASSLAADRVDEQFF. In DNA, the CDR3 is TGTGCCAGCAGCTTGGCAGCAGACAGGGTAGATGAGCAGTTCTTC.

This sequence joins TRBV7-2 and TRBJ2-3; 7 nucleotides match TRBD1. V gave up 5 bases and J gave up 1 base; unmatched junction bases: 6. This CDR3 region has 15 residues. Germline CDR1 SGHTA, CDR2 FQGNSA. CDR3 in amino acids: CASSPQGSRTDTQYF. The CDR3 DNA reads TGTGCCAGCAGCCCACAGGGGTCCCGCACAGATACGCAGTATTTT.

The chain employs TRBV28 and TRBJ1-6; D ambiguous. The CDR3 covers 14 residues. V gave up 7 bases and J gave up 4 bases, with 11 bases separating them. Germline values: CDR1 MDHEN, CDR2 SYDVKM. The DNA of the CDR3 is TGTGCCAGCACCCTCCACGGTTATAATTCACCCCTCCACTTT. Residues: CASTLHGYNSPLHF. The full variable domain, in which reference TRBV28 and TRBJ1-6 provide the parts outside the CDR3, is DVKVTQSSRYLVKRTGEKVFLECVQDMDHENMFWYRQDPGLGLRLIYFSYDVKMKEKGDIPEGYSVSREKKERFSLILESASTNQTSMYLCASTLHGYNSPLHFGNGTRLTVT.

The chain has TRBV28 and TRBJ1-1; the D gene is possibly TRBD1 (5 bases). The CDR3 spans 12 residues. The germline CDR1 and CDR2 sequences are MDHEN and SYDVKM. The V end was cut by 1 base, the J end by 7 bases, with 7 bases between. CDR3 loop: CASSLSGHEAFF. CDR3 bases: TGTGCCAGCAGTTTATCCGGACATGAAGCTTTCTTT.

The chain recombines TRBV2 with TRBJ2-3, with D uncertain. Trimming left V 4 bases short and J 0 bases short, with 8 bases between. The CDR3 consists of 14 residues. Germline V lookup: CDR1 SNHLY, CDR2 FYNNEI. CDR3 bases: TGTGCCAGCAGTGGCCAGCGAAGCACAGATACGCAGTATTTT. Its translation is CASSGQRSTDTQYF.